This T cell receptor (beta chain) appears in the sequencing data of a study of blood T cell repertoires in COVID-19. Overall study context: Material from acute and convalescent COVID-19 was sourced from the United States, Italy and Spain. Sources were T cells, B-cell-depleted T cells, or PBMCs; the material itself was cDNA or gDNA.

The method was immunoSEQ multiplex PCR; TCRdb's version includes in-frame clones alone and lacks a portion of them. The sample carries 75,000 to 100,000 clones, about 90% recorded once. Trimming cost V 0 bases and J 4 bases, with 10 bases left between them. CDR3 length equals 14 residues. CDR1 SGHNT and CDR2 YYREEE come from the germline V gene (reference sequence). The sequencing sample was made of peripheral blood. This chain joins TRBV5-4 and TRBJ1-1, with D maybe TRBD1 (6 bases). This receptor was identified in a human donor in a cohort sampled during active COVID-19. In DNA, the CDR3 is TGTGCCAGCAGCTTGGTACAGGGCGTCACTGAAGCTTTCTTT. Amino acid sequence: CASSLVQGVTEAFF.